The rows below give T cell receptor beta chains drawn from one sample of a study of T cell repertoires in cytomegalovirus infection. These TCRs are of unknown antigen specificity. Each CDR3 protein is one row after TCRdb ran MiXCR on the reads. The data contain 350,000 to 400,000 distinct CDR3 sequences, about a third of them singletons. The specimen comprised cultured PBMCs, sampled from culture after CMV antigen stimulation. Source of these receptors: a human donor in good health (CMV status not recorded). Some clones in this sample may be carry-over from other donors' samples. Both conserved end residues are trimmed from each CDR3. For some rows the clone size is stated as once, few or many, or as a class when expanded; others skip it.

j_call v_call clone_size cdr3_aa
TRBJ1-5 TRBV12-3/TRBV12-4 few ASSGGRWLSNQPQH
TRBJ1-5 TRBV6-4 - ATRGYSNQPQH
TRBJ2-5 TRBV12-3/TRBV12-4 - ASSPWGGQETQY
TRBJ1-2 TRBV15 - ATSRGEVPNYGYT
TRBJ2-6 TRBV7-3 few ASSLYGSSDSGANVLT
TRBJ2-1 TRBV6-2/TRBV6-3 few ASSPDSYNEQF
TRBJ2-1 TRBV4-2 few ASSQDPIRALSYNEQF
TRBJ2-3 TRBV7-2 many ASSLAPPGLAGVRDTQY
TRBJ2-3 TRBV7-9 few ASSLSSSGRLGADTQY
TRBJ1-4 TRBV5-1 - ASSPGTQREKLF
TRBJ1-5 TRBV7-8 few ASSPGGGGQPQH
TRBJ2-2 TRBV7-6 many ASSLSGRGTGELF
TRBJ2-3 TRBV7-2 - ASSLLPAPDTQY
TRBJ1-1 TRBV7-9 - ASRPSRGQDTEAF
TRBJ2-1 TRBV6-2/TRBV6-3 few ASSDTNPPYNEQF
TRBJ1-1 TRBV27 many ASSTYANTEAF
TRBJ1-6 TRBV12-3/TRBV12-4 - ASRPSGQINSPLH
TRBJ2-3 TRBV5-1 - ASSTHDRGETQY
TRBJ2-1 TRBV19 - ASSMSPSGTNNEQF
TRBJ2-7 TRBV4-1 once ASSQAPDRATYEQY
TRBJ2-3 TRBV12-3/TRBV12-4 few ASSSLAGIAY
TRBJ1-4 TRBV4-1 - ASSQDQLTATNEKLF
TRBJ2-4 TRBV28 few ASSLWSSGSLNIQY
TRBJ1-6 TRBV3-1 - ASSQLTGYNSPLH
TRBJ2-7 TRBV11-2 - ASSPKARSG
TRBJ1-2 TRBV9 - ASSVGTGALNYGYT
TRBJ2-3 TRBV5-4 - ASSLAGTSGISTQY
TRBJ1-5 TRBV7-9 few ASSRGGDNQPQH
TRBJ1-1 TRBV9 - ASSVEGATEAF
TRBJ1-5 TRBV28 many ASSQPGQGAQPQH
TRBJ2-3 TRBV19 few ASSKGTSGASPTGTQY
TRBJ1-4 TRBV12-3/TRBV12-4 - ASSRPPGQGEKLF
TRBJ1-6 TRBV18 once ASSPSANSPLH
TRBJ1-3 TRBV7-2 many ASSPGETGNTIY
TRBJ1-2 TRBV7-2 many ASSQGQGRYYGYT
TRBJ2-3 TRBV2 few ASTEGLFTDTQY
TRBJ2-2 TRBV20-1 - SARDWGQGTGELF
TRBJ1-2 TRBV4-1 few ASSHREGSSYGYT
TRBJ1-6 TRBV25-1 few ASSGLYSPLH
TRBJ2-5 TRBV12-3/TRBV12-4 few ASSRVETQY
TRBJ2-5 TRBV5-1 - ASSLISGNQETQY
TRBJ2-1 TRBV5-5 - ASSLSRTVYNEQF
TRBJ1-5 TRBV12-3/TRBV12-4 few ASSSGTGFQPQH
TRBJ1-2 TRBV6-2/TRBV6-3 - AQSLAGKNGYGYT
TRBJ1-3 TRBV20-1 - SVVGTGANTIY
TRBJ2-3 TRBV6-1 medium-sized ASRGLAGGEDTQY
TRBJ2-3 TRBV7-2 - ASSLASGSGNTQY
TRBJ1-4 TRBV7-8 - ASSLRLSAGEKLF
TRBJ2-5 TRBV5-4 - ASSAAGGISLQTQY
TRBJ2-1 TRBV6-5 - ASSRPLVAGDRKQF
TRBJ2-7 TRBV11-2 few ASSLVPGQLLYEQY
TRBJ1-6 TRBV7-8 - ASSLGTRQSPLH
TRBJ2-1 TRBV12-3/TRBV12-4 - ASSPWREPRGNEQF
TRBJ1-5 TRBV4-2 - ASSQDRGGQEPQH
TRBJ1-1 TRBV20-1 - SARGRGNTEAF